The present TCR beta chain was sequenced within a study of graft-versus-host responses after intestinal transplantation (dated by TCRdb to the early 2020s). Regarding the study in general: The transplants that recipients received were multivisceral, liver-intestinal, or isolated intestinal. A cohort of roughly 25 intestinal transplant recipients, including one retransplant, was enrolled, and a few patients lacking pretransplant specimens were excluded. Graft-versus-host and host-versus-graft alloreactive T cell clones were tracked in the graft, circulation and bone marrow after intestinal transplantation using bulk TCR-beta CDR3 sequencing. Every recipient was given anti-thymocyte globulin induction, followed by about 3 years of maintenance tacrolimus and steroids. To identify alloreactive clones, pre-transplant mixed lymphocyte reaction products were sequenced and compared with unstimulated pre-transplant donor and recipient T cells. A peak of at least 4% donor T cells among recipient peripheral blood mononuclear cells was the definition used for donor T cell macrochimerism. Rather than being sequenced by the commercial service, samples from a few later patients were sequenced in-house on an Illumina MiSeq and processed with MiXCR.

Regarding this clone: No antigen is known for it. There are no base qualities to consult, and no much larger clone falls within one base.

To prepare the library, the immunoSEQ multiplex PCR assay was applied. For most patients, genomic DNA was isolated using the Qiagen DNeasy Blood and Tissue Kit and was shipped frozen to Adaptive Biotechnologies for TCR sequencing. For most patients, high-throughput TCR-beta CDR3 sequencing of genomic DNA was performed by Adaptive Biotechnologies. As for the original processing: TCR sequencing data for approximately 19 patients were retrieved from Adaptive's ImmunoSEQ software; a few other patients were processed with MiXCR and VDJtools. To correct CD4 versus CD8 sorting errors, any sequence found in both subsets at a frequency ratio below 5:1 was removed. Because the origin of CDR3 nucleotide sequences shared between donor and recipient could not be assigned, those sequences were removed. To be classed as alloreactive, a clone needed at least 2-fold expansion over unstimulated cells and a minimum CFSE-low frequency of 0.002% (template counts) or 0.001% (read counts). A clone was considered mappable if detected in the sequenced pre-transplant spleen, lymph node, or MLR CFSE-low populations of the donor or recipient. Cumulative frequency of alloreactive clones was calculated as a percentage of all sequences weighted by copy number. TCRdb's version of the immuneACCESS table is confined to in-frame rearrangements and falls short of the full clone set. An unresolved V gene accounts for under half of the shortfall where checked; the remainder is of unknown origin. The DNA gave D and trimming, while V, J and clone size come from that table. Counted in this sample were some 110,000 clones; around 90% of them appeared once. Together, the top ten hold roughly 0.24% of the sample.

Broad study findings and their caveats: Peak levels of circulating GvH clones were associated with declines in HvG clones early after transplant. Conclusions were limited by the relatively low number and heterogeneity of intestinal transplant patients. GvH clones were detected in recipient bone marrow, and some appeared earlier in ileal mucosa or blood, consistent with an intestinal mucosal origin. In the allografts of patients with donor T cell macrochimerism, GvH to HvG T cell clonal ratios were high.

This sample's time point label indicates: cells obtained before transplantation from donor or recipient. CD3+CD4+ and CD3+CD8+ populations were FACS-sorted from unstimulated pre-transplant donor and recipient cells taken from spleen or lymph nodes. Clipping removes 6 bases from V and 4 bases from J, with 4 as the unmatched junction base count. The CDR3 spans 15 residues, from the cysteine through the phenylalanine. Just the 45-base CDR3 DNA is kept, in frame starting at base 1. CDR1 MNHNS and CDR2 SASEGT are derived from the germline V gene. The sequenced sample was unstimulated CD4+ T cells sorted from spleen or lymph node cells, obtained before transplant. This receptor chain uses TRBV6-1 and TRBJ2-1, and 12 junction bases match TRBD2. The sequence derives from a human donor who was the organ donor for an intestinal transplant. CDR3 protein: CASRGTSGYYNEQFF. The base sequence is TGTGCCAGCAGGGGGACTAGCGGGTATTACAATGAGCAGTTCTTC.